Following are 31 T cell receptor beta chains from one sample sequenced in a study of cytomegalovirus exposure and HLA in healthy donors. Here immunoSEQ multiplex PCR was the method, and the copy in TCRdb shows in-frame clones only, minus some. The sample holds about 280,000 clones, more than 75% seen once. What was sequenced was PBMCs. Source of these receptors: a woman aged 18-35 years in good health and CMV-seronegative.

A few counts support this clone. V and J are TRBV20-1 and TRBJ1-1, with D perhaps TRBD1 (5 bases). The length of the CDR3 is 11 residues. V was clipped by 3 bases and J by 11 bases, with 13 bases between them. From germline, CDR1 is DFQATT and CDR2 SNEGSKA (reference sequence). CDR3 sequence: CSASLQGGAFF. In DNA form, the CDR3 reads TGCAGTGCTAGCCTTCAGGGTGGGGCTTTCTTT.

The V gene is TRBV12-5, the J gene TRBJ2-7, with TRBD1 matching 7 bases. Losses at the gene ends were 2 bases for V and 2 bases for J; bases not matched to a gene: 15. Germline V gene data show CDR1 as LGHNT and CDR2 as FRNRAP. CDR3 length: 18 residues. CDR3 residues: CASGLLPGTELVPYEQYF. The CDR3 DNA follows: TGTGCTAGTGGTTTGCTTCCCGGGACAGAACTAGTACCCTACGAGCAGTACTTC.

The V call is TRBV13, the J call TRBJ2-7, with 8 bases matching TRBD2. Germline CDR1 reads PRHDT; CDR2 reads FYEKMQ (reference sequence). The V segment lost 5 bases and the J segment 4 bases; nucleotides outside the gene matches: 7. The CDR3 consists of 14 residues. CDR3 region: CASSTTSEYYEQYF. The CDR3 bases are TGTGCCAGCAGCACGACTAGCGAATATTACGAGCAGTACTTC.

The chain joins TRBV7-3 to TRBJ2-7, with TRBD2 identical over 8 bases. In germline, CDR1 is SGHTA, CDR2 FQGTGA. This CDR3 contains 14 residues. V lost 5 bases and J lost 5; bases outside the gene matches: 8. The DNA for the CDR3 is TGTGCCAGCAGCCCCGGGACTAGTGTTAACGAGCAGTACTTC. Amino acids: CASSPGTSVNEQYF.

The genes are TRBV27 and TRBJ2-1; TRBD2 agrees at 7 bases. J lost 4 bases, V lost 5 bases, and 14 bases had no gene match. The CDR3 contains 17 residues. From germline, CDR1 is MNHEY and CDR2 SMNVEV (reference sequence). The CDR3 loop is CASSLNPRDYLYNEQFF. The CDR3 region has the DNA TGTGCCAGCAGTCTGAACCCCCGGGACTACCTTTACAATGAGCAGTTCTTC.

Comments on this clone: Different DNA sequences within this sample yield the same CDR3. This chain uses TRBV27 with TRBJ2-7; 10 bases fit TRBD2. Germline assignment: CDR1 MNHEY and CDR2 SMNVEV (reference sequence). CDR3 length: 16 residues. V was pared by 0 bases and J by 1 base, with 3 bases of the junction left unmatched. CDR3 sequence (DNA): TGTGCCAGCAGTTTATCCCGGACTAGCGGATCCTACGAGCAGTACTTC. Protein: CASSLSRTSGSYEQYF.

The DNA for the CDR3 is TGTGCCACCGCGGGATTCACAGATACGCAGTATTTT. Translation: CATAGFTDTQYF. The chain is built from TRBV6-6 and TRBJ2-3; tentatively, D is TRBD2 (6 bases). Germline V CDR1 and CDR2: MNHNY, SVGAGI (reference sequence). V was pared by 10 bases and J by 2 bases, with 10 bases between. CDR3 length: 12 amino acids.

The chain joins TRBV28 to TRBJ2-2; D gene unclear. CDR1 and CDR2 from the germline V gene are MDHEN and SYDVKM. Trimming stripped 5 bases from V and 6 bases from J, with 7 bases between. This CDR3 spans 12 amino acids. CDR3 sequence: CASSRGAGELFF. In nucleotides, the CDR3 is TGTGCCAGCAGTAGAGGTGCCGGGGAGCTGTTTTTT.

The rearrangement links TRBV28 to TRBJ2-1; 11 positions match TRBD2. In germline, CDR1 is MDHEN, CDR2 SYDVKM. The CDR3 totals 15 residues. V was pared by 5 bases and J by 12 bases, with 12 bases of the junction left unmatched. CDR3 protein: CASSTLLAGVYGQFF. The CDR3 region has the DNA TGTGCCAGCAGTACCTTACTAGCGGGAGTATATGGGCAGTTCTTC. The full variable domain, completed using reference TRBV28 and TRBJ2-1, is DVKVTQSSRYLVKRTGEKVFLECVQDMDHENMFWYRQDPGLGLRLIYFSYDVKMKEKGDIPEGYSVSREKKERFSLILESASTNQTSMYLCASSTLLAGVYGQFFGPGTRLTVL.

This chain joins TRBV2 and TRBJ2-1, with D hard to call. The germline V gene has CDR1 SNHLY and CDR2 FYNNEI. This CDR3 has 11 residues. Trimming removed 8 bases from V and 3 bases from J, with 5 bases in between. CDR3 coding DNA: TGTGCCAGCGTCCTCTACAATGAGCAGTTCTTC. Translation gives CASVLYNEQFF.

This chain joins TRBV15 and TRBJ2-2; maybe TRBD2 (6 bases). There are 13 residues in the CDR3. Trimming took off 8 bases at V and 6 bases at J, with 13 bases between the two ends. Germline lookup yields CDR1 LNHNV and CDR2 YYDKDF (reference sequence). The CDR3 region has the DNA TGTGCCACCTGCTTGCGGGAACCCGGGGAGCTGTTTTTT. It translates to CATCLREPGELFF.

This chain joins TRBV9 and TRBJ2-1; 9 nucleotides agree with TRBD1. In germline, CDR1 is SGDLS, CDR2 YYNGEE. The CDR3 totals 18 residues. Unmatched junction bases numbered 18, after V lost 4 bases and J lost 7 bases. The CDR3 nucleotides read TGTGCCAGCAGCCCATCAAACTGGGTCGGGACAGGGATTAATGAGCAGTTCTTC. Translation: CASSPSNWVGTGINEQFF.

This clone was detected only once. The rearrangement uses TRBV2 and TRBJ2-1, with 7 bases fitting TRBD1. The germline V gene encodes CDR1 SNHLY and CDR2 FYNNEI. V lost 5 bases to trimming and J lost 0 bases; unmatched junction nucleotides: 4. The CDR3 spans 15 residues. The DNA of the CDR3 is TGTGCCAGCAGTCAGGACAGGAGCTCCTACAATGAGCAGTTCTTC. Its protein is CASSQDRSSYNEQFF.

V and J are TRBV4-1 and TRBJ2-3, with 7 positions matching TRBD2. V gave up 1 base and J gave up 0 bases; unmatched junction bases: 4. The CDR3 has 16 amino acids. Per the germline V gene, CDR1 is MGHRA and CDR2 is YSYEKL. The CDR3 sequence: CASSQVLAASTDTQYF. The CDR3 region has the DNA TGCGCCAGCAGCCAAGTCCTAGCGGCTAGCACAGATACGCAGTATTTT.

The J gene is TRBJ1-2, the V gene TRBV5-6, with D unresolved. With 4 bases removed from V and 4 bases from J, the gap between germline ends came to 8 bases. Germline-derived CDR1 and CDR2 are SGHDT and YYEEEE. CDR3 size: 12 residues. The CDR3 loop is CASSAPGYGYTF. Here the CDR3 DNA reads TGTGCCAGCAGCGCCCCGGGCTATGGCTACACCTTC.

The rearrangement links TRBV6-6 to TRBJ2-5; a weak D match, TRBD1 (6 bases). V was clipped by 2 bases and J by 2 bases, with 15 bases between them. This CDR3 is built from 16 residues. Germline loops: CDR1 MNHNY, CDR2 SVGAGI (reference sequence). As DNA, the CDR3 is TGTGCCAGCAGTTACATTAAGGGGACACCGCAAGAGACCCAGTACTTC. This encodes CASSYIKGTPQETQYF.

The chain links TRBV28 to TRBJ2-7, with 7 bases lining up with TRBD1. Germline CDR1 is MDHEN and CDR2 is SYDVKM. The V gene end was trimmed by 5 bases and the J gene end by 0 bases; junction bases not matched to a gene: 4. The CDR3 is 14 residues long. In nucleotides, the CDR3 is TGTGCCAGCAGTACCGGGACAGCCTCCTACGAGCAGTACTTC. Translation: CASSTGTASYEQYF.

The CDR3 sequence is CASSFSGTGPYGYTF. In nucleotides, the CDR3 is TGTGCCAGCAGCTTTTCCGGGACAGGCCCATATGGCTACACCTTC. V and J are TRBV5-4 and TRBJ1-2, with 8 bases matching TRBD1. The germline CDR1 and CDR2 sequences are SGHNT and YYREEE (reference sequence). V dropped 2 bases and J dropped 5; count of bases not matched to a gene: 8. CDR3 length: 15 amino acids.

The CDR3 DNA sequence: TGCGCCAGCCAAACGGGATCGGGTTACGAGCAGTACTTC. This gives the protein CASQTGSGYEQYF. V usage is TRBV5-1 and J usage is TRBJ2-7; D is perhaps TRBD2 (5 bases). The germline V gene has CDR1 SGHRS and CDR2 YFSETQ. The CDR3 runs to 13 residues. The V and J ends lost 7 bases and 4 bases respectively, with 15 bases between them.

The chain links TRBV7-9 to TRBJ2-3; 10 bases are a match to TRBD2. With V trimmed by 7 bases and J by 5 bases, 12 bases remained unmatched. The CDR3 runs 16 residues. Germline lookup yields CDR1 SEHNR and CDR2 FQNEAQ (reference sequence). DNA for the CDR3: TGTGCCAGCACTTACGGGACTAGCGATTCGAGAGATACGCAGTATTTT. As protein: CASTYGTSDSRDTQYF.

This chain links TRBV9 with TRBJ1-2; 10 bases line up with TRBD1. Germline CDR1 SGDLS, CDR2 YYNGEE. The CDR3 sequence is 14 residues long. V gave up 4 bases and J gave up 8 bases; unmatched junction bases: 8. The CDR3 is CASSSTGTGEGYTF. The CDR3, as DNA: TGTGCCAGCAGCTCTACCGGGACAGGGGAGGGCTACACCTTC.

This clone has a single count. Other DNA sequences in the sample encode the same CDR3. The chain links TRBV18 to TRBJ2-1, with TRBD2 matching 13 bases. The CDR3 extends over 17 amino acids. V trimming: 0 bases; J trimming: 3 bases; junction bases outside the gene matches: 2. The germline gives CDR1 KGHSH, CDR2 LQKENI. The CDR3 DNA is TGTGCCAGCTCACCACCGGGACTAGCGGGGAGCTACAATGAGCAGTTCTTC. Translating it yields CASSPPGLAGSYNEQFF.

The chain recombines TRBV6-1 with TRBJ2-1; D is possibly TRBD2 (6 bases). Deletions cut 2 bases from V and 0 bases from J, with 20 bases between. The CDR3 spans 19 residues. Germline CDR1 and CDR2: MNHNS and SASEGT. This CDR3 reads CASSESHLPGLSSYNEQFF. The DNA for the CDR3 is TGTGCCAGCAGTGAATCCCACCTTCCGGGACTTTCCTCCTACAATGAGCAGTTCTTC.

The chain couples TRBV5-1 to TRBJ2-7; 10 bases are a match to TRBD2. CDR3 length equals 14 residues. The germline gives CDR1 SGHRS, CDR2 YFSETQ. Trimming removed 6 bases from V and 5 bases from J; junction bases left unmatched: 8. The CDR3 DNA is TGCGCCAGCATGTTGACGCTAGCGGGAGACGAGCAGTACTTC. Amino acids: CASMLTLAGDEQYF.

This chain links TRBV28 with TRBJ2-1, with a weak D call TRBD1 (6 bases). This CDR3 is built from 16 residues. Germline-derived CDR1 and CDR2 are MDHEN and SYDVKM. V was clipped by 2 bases and J by 2 bases, with 13 bases between them. As DNA, the CDR3 is TGTGCCAGCAGTTTAACTAGACAGGCCCCCTACAATGAGCAGTTCTTC. Residues: CASSLTRQAPYNEQFF.

The J gene is TRBJ2-2, the V gene TRBV5-1, with 7 bases fitting TRBD1. Germline V gene lookup returns CDR1 SGHRS and CDR2 YFSETQ. The junction had 4 bases not matched to a gene; V was cut back by 5 bases and J by 0 bases. This CDR3 has 15 amino acids. CDR3: CASSPGQTNTGELFF. The CDR3 DNA reads as TGCGCCAGCAGTCCGGGACAGACGAACACCGGGGAGCTGTTTTTT.

This clone occurred once. For the CDR3, the DNA is TGTGCCAGCAGTGAGTGGGGACAGGGCATAGATACGCAGTATTTT. It yields the protein CASSEWGQGIDTQYF. The J gene is TRBJ2-3, the V gene TRBV25-1; the match to TRBD1 covers 9 bases. Germline V gives CDR1 MGHDK, CDR2 SYGVNS. CDR3 length equals 15 residues. V was clipped by 3 bases and J by 5 bases; unmatched bases: 6.

This clone was seen more than once but under ten times. The V gene is TRBV11-1, the J gene TRBJ1-5; D is possibly TRBD1 (5 bases). The length of the CDR3 is 13 residues. Trimming left V 8 bases short and J 5 bases short, with 13 bases between. Germline V gene data show CDR1 as SGHAT and CDR2 as FQDESV (reference sequence). The chain's CDR3 is CASSWGVDQPQHF. The CDR3 DNA reads TGTGCCAGCTCGTGGGGGGTCGATCAGCCCCAGCATTTT. Supplemented by reference TRBV11-1 and TRBJ1-5, the full variable domain reads EAEVAQSPRYKITEKSQAVAFWCDPISGHATLYWYRQILGQGPELLVQFQDESVVDDSQLPKDRFSAERLKGVDSTLKIQPAELGDSAMYLCASSWGVDQPQHFGDGTRLSIL.

The V gene is TRBV6-5, the J gene TRBJ1-2; D not resolved. This CDR3 comprises 11 residues. Germline V gene sequence: CDR1 MNHEY, CDR2 SVGAGI. V dropped 6 bases and J dropped 11 bases, with 13 bases sitting between them. The CDR3 DNA reads TGTGCCAGCAGGACCGCGGGAGTATACACCTTC. This gives the protein CASRTAGVYTF.

The rearrangement links TRBV29-1 to TRBJ1-2, with D possibly being TRBD1 (6 bases). V lost 7 bases and J 2 bases, leaving 23 bases between the germline ends. This CDR3 is 16 amino acids long. From germline, CDR1 is SQVTM and CDR2 ANQGSEA. Here the CDR3 DNA reads TGCAGCGACTGGACGTACCGTGGACAGACAAACTATGGCTACACCTTC. It translates to CSDWTYRGQTNYGYTF. The full variable domain, its missing parts supplied by reference TRBV29-1 and TRBJ1-2, is SAVISQKPSRDICQRGTSLTIQCQVDSQVTMMFWYRQQPGQSLTLIATANQGSEATYESGFVIDKFPISRPNLTFSTLTVSNMSPEDSSIYLCSDWTYRGQTNYGYTFGSGTRLTVV.

In DNA form, the CDR3 reads TGTGCCACCAGCAGAGTCGCCGGGACCCAGTACTTC. It codes for CATSRVAGTQYF. V usage is TRBV15 and J usage is TRBJ2-5; no definite D call. The V gene lost 1 base and the J gene lost 7 bases, with 7 bases spanning the gap. Per germline, CDR1 LNHNV and CDR2 YYDKDF (reference sequence). This CDR3 has 12 amino acids.